These T cell receptor beta chains were read from a single sample in a study of blood T cells in healthy people across ages. TCRdb fed the 5' RACE reads into MiXCR, producing one record per CDR3 protein. The table lists roughly 1,500,000 distinct CDR3 sequences, about 35% of them singletons. Specimen: blood. The origin of the receptors is a woman aged 25 to 45 in good health. Each CDR3 is given with its conserved first and last residue. D genes are given only for firm matches. The size of a clone is reported for some rows only, either as once, few or many, or as a class for expanded clones.

j_gene	d_gene	abundance	v_gene	CDR3nt	CDR3aa
TRBJ2-7	NA	NA	TRBV20-1	TGCAGTGCTTATGAAACAGGGAAGGACGGGGAGCAGTACTTC	CSAYETGKDGEQYF
TRBJ1-2	NA	NA	TRBV6-1	TGTGCCAGCACCGAACCGACAGGAGCTAACTATGGCTACACCTTC	CASTEPTGANYGYTF
TRBJ2-5	NA	few	TRBV14	TGTGCCAGCAGCCGACGAAGGCTCCAAGAGACCCAGTACTTC	CASSRRRLQETQYF
TRBJ2-2	TRBD2	few	TRBV29-1	TGCAGCGTTGAGAAGCGGGAGGCGAACACCGGGGAGCGGTTTTTT	CSVEKREANTGERFF
TRBJ2-7	TRBD1	few	TRBV5-5	TGTGCCAGCAGCTTCCGGGCCTGGGACAGCCAGGCATACGAGCAGTACTTC	CASSFRAWDSQAYEQYF
TRBJ2-5	NA	few	TRBV6-5	TGTGCCAGCAGTGTACAAGGGGAGGAGACCCAGTACTTC	CASSVQGEETQYF
TRBJ1-2	NA	NA	TRBV4-1	TGCGCCAGCAGTCCTGGGAGGGGAGACAAAAACTATGGCTACACCTTC	CASSPGRGDKNYGYTF
TRBJ2-7	NA	few	TRBV2	TGTGCCAGCCAGGCGGCATTGGGCTACGAGCAGTACTTC	CASQAALGYEQYF
TRBJ2-1	NA	many	TRBV12-3/TRBV12-4	TGTGCCAGCAGTTTACGACGACTCAATGAGCAGTTCTTC	CASSLRRLNEQFF
TRBJ2-5	NA	many	TRBV7-6	TGTGCCAGCAGCCCATCGGGGGTCGGGGAGACCCAGTACTTC	CASSPSGVGETQYF
TRBJ2-1	NA	few	TRBV21-1	TGTGCCAGCAGCAAAGGAGGCGGGGGGGCCGGGAATGAGCAGTTCTTC	CASSKGGGGAGNEQFF
TRBJ2-1	TRBD1	NA	TRBV28	TGTGCCAGCATCCCGCTGGGACAGGGCTCCTACAATGAGCAGTTCTTC	CASIPLGQGSYNEQFF
TRBJ2-5	NA	NA	TRBV20-1	TGCAGTGCACCAAATAACATAATCGCCCACAATGAGCAGTACTTC	CSAPNNIIAHNEQYF
TRBJ2-3	TRBD2	few	TRBV20-1	TGCAGTGCTAGCGGAATATTTCGGGGGGGCACAGATACGCAGTATTTT	CSASGIFRGGTDTQYF
TRBJ2-7	NA	few	TRBV20-1	TGCAGTGCTAGCAAATGTAGCCCGGGACAAGTCTACGAGCAGTACTTC	CSASKCSPGQVYEQYF
TRBJ1-5	NA	NA	TRBV6-1	TGTGCCAGCAGTGAAATTGGCTTTAGAAATCAGCCCCAGCATTTT	CASSEIGFRNQPQHF
TRBJ2-5	NA	NA	TRBV7-9	TGTGCCAGCAGCCAACAAGGGGGAGTACAAGAGACCCAGTACTTC	CASSQQGGVQETQYF
TRBJ2-7	NA	NA	TRBV4-2	TGTGCCAGCAGCCATTCTAGCGCTGCCTACGAGCAGTACTTC	CASSHSSAAYEQYF
TRBJ1-2	NA	few	TRBV6-1	TGTGCCAGCAGTGAATGGGGCCAGTTTAACTATGGCTACACCTTC	CASSEWGQFNYGYTF
TRBJ1-4	NA	NA	TRBV7-9	TGTGCCAGCAGCTTAGGAAGCACGCGGACAAGTGCAACTAATGAAAAACTGTTTTTT	CASSLGSTRTSATNEKLFF
TRBJ2-5	TRBD2	NA	TRBV20-1	TGCAGTGCTAGAGGGCTAGCGGGTCGACAAGAGACCCAGTACTTC	CSARGLAGRQETQYF
TRBJ2-3	NA	NA	TRBV5-1	TGCGCCAGCAGCGGGTGGGGATCCCCCACAGATACGCAGTATTTT	CASSGWGSPTDTQYF
TRBJ2-1	NA	many	TRBV4-2	TGTGCCAGCAGCCAAGTTCGGGACTACAATGAGCAGTTCTTC	CASSQVRDYNEQFF